The entry that follows covers one TCR beta chain sequence. The antigen it binds to is not known. Base qualities are missing; no much larger clone stands one base away. The method was 5' RACE. TCRdb lists the instrument as Illumina HiSeq 2500. A second roughly 7 to 12 cycle PCR used a sample-barcoded 5' primer and a J-beta primer mix. A template-switch 5' adaptor carrying 12 random nucleotides introduced a unique molecular identifier onto each TCR beta cDNA molecule. Each sample yielded at least 2.5 million CDR3-containing paired-end reads. All of the RNA was converted into first-strand cDNA using the Mint cDNA synthesis kit, with a TRBC-specific oligonucleotide serving as the primer. Following uracil-DNA glycosylase treatment, a first 18-cycle PCR with universal primers M1SS and BC2_uni_R was performed on all cDNA. In the original analysis: For normalization, 1 million high-quality reads were randomly selected from each sample, with every read carrying a distinct molecular identifier. Reads with shared molecular identifiers were discarded instead of being binned into consensus sequences. MiTCR, set to a Q25 quality threshold and the strictest error-elimination algorithm, was used for CDR3 identification, clonotype clustering and error correction. Lower-bound total TCR beta diversity was estimated with a nonparametric unseen species model using Euler transformation. TCRdb reran the public reads through fastp at Q25 and MiXCR, keeping productive beta chains. Duplicate CDR3 protein sequences are folded into a single record with the most common DNA and genes. Clone size and V and J calls follow TCRdb, not the original study. Across this sample there are some 690,000 distinct CDR3 sequences, with about 24% seen only once. The ten largest account for less than 25% of the sample.

Measured from the cysteine to the phenylalanine, the CDR3 is 15 residues long. The entry retains the CDR3 DNA only, 45 bases that are in frame from base 1. In the germline V gene, CDR1 corresponds to SGDLS and CDR2 to YYNGEE. These data come from a study of blood T cells in healthy people across ages (dated by TCRdb to the mid-2010s). Regarding the study in general: Template switching captured roughly one uniquely barcoded TCR beta cDNA molecule per two T cells in model experiments. To avoid experimental bias, donors of different ages were randomly spread across the sequencing lanes. The donors were split into four age groups: young (average 16 years), middle-aged (about 40), aged (approximately 60) and long-lived (under 85). For two donors (one aged 18 to 30 and one aged 80 or older), the study analyzed two additional independent replicas of 1 million unique cDNA reads from the same blood draw. Using deep sequencing normalized with unique cDNA molecular identifiers, the study measured how TCR beta repertoire diversity changes with age. Here is what the overall study found, with its caveats: Observed TCR beta diversity correlated strongly with the percentage of naive T cells measured by flow cytometry. As age increased, observed TCR beta diversity per million T cells dropped in a roughly linear way, and a significant reduction was already evident by age around 41. Estimates of total diversity from one million sequenced T cells were regarded as lower bounds and underestimates. The long-lived group showed more naive CD4+ T cells, fewer expanded clones and increased TCR diversity than the aged group, suggesting age selection. Bulk unsorted PBMC profiling prevented conclusive comparison of naive and antigen-experienced compartments. Donor CMV infection status was unknown, potentially confounding age-related changes in expanded clonotypes.

The donors were 40 or so Caucasian individuals from Russia, aged roughly 6 to 100 years, who were systemically healthy. Each donor gave about 9.8 milliliters of peripheral blood, drawn into EDTA-treated Vacutainer tubes. Ficoll-Paque density-gradient centrifugation was used to isolate PBMCs, with at least 7 million per sample. Total RNA was extracted from PBMCs with Trizol reagent, with at least 6 micrograms obtained per sample. Naive CD45RAhigh/CD27high T cell percentages were measured by flow cytometry on a PBMC aliquot from every donor. What was sequenced was blood. This sequence originates from a man in his 70s in good health. The chain uses TRBV9 and TRBJ2-5; 12 of the junction bases match TRBD2. The tail of the sequence fits TRBJ2-1 better, so the J call may be wrong. The bases are TGTGCCAGCAGCGTTTCTAGCGGGAGGGCCGATGAGCAGTTCTTC. Its translation reads: CASSVSSGRADEQFF.